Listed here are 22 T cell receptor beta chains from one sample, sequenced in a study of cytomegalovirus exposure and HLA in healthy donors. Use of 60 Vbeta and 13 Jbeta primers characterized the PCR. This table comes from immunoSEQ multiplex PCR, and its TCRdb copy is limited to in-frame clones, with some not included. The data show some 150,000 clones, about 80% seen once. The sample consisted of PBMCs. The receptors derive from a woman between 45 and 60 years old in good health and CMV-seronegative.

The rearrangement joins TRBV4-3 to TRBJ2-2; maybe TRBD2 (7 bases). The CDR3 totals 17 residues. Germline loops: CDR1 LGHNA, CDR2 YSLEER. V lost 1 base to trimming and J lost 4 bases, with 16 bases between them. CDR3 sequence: CASSQGWRGRRTGELFF. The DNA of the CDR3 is TGCGCCAGCAGCCAAGGGTGGCGGGGGCGCCGCACCGGGGAGCTGTTTTTT.

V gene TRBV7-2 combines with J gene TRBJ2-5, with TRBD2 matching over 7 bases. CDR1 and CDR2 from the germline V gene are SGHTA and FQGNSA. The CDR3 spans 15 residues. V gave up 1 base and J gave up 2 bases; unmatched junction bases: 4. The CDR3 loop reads CASSLDTGGQETQYF. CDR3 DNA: TGTGCCAGCAGCTTAGATACCGGGGGGCAAGAGACCCAGTACTTC. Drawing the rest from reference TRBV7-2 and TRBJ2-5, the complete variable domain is GAGVSQSPSNKVTEKGKDVELRCDPISGHTALYWYRQSLGQGLEFLIYFQGNSAPDKSGLPSDRFSAERTGGSVSTLTIQRTQQEDSAVYLCASSLDTGGQETQYFGPGTRLLVL.

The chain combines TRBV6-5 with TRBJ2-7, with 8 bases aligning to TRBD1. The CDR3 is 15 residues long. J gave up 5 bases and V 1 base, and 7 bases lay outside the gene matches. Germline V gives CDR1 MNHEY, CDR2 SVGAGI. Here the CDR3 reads CASSYWAGGPNEQYF. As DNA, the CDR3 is TGTGCCAGCAGTTACTGGGCAGGGGGCCCCAACGAGCAGTACTTC.

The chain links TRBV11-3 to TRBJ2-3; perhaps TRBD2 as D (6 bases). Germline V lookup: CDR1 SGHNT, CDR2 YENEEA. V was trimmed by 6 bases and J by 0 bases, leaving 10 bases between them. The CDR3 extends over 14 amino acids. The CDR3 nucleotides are TGTGCCAGCAGTCTGGGGGGAAGCACAGATACGCAGTATTTT. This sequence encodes CASSLGGSTDTQYF.

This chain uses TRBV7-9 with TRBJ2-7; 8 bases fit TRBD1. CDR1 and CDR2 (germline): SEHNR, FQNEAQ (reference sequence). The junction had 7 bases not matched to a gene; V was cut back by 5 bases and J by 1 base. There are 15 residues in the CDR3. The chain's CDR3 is CASSKSTGGSYEQYF. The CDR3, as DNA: TGTGCCAGCAGCAAAAGCACAGGGGGTTCCTACGAGCAGTACTTC. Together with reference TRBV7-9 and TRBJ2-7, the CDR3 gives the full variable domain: DTGVSQNPRHKITKRGQNVTFRCDPISEHNRLYWYRQTLGQGPEFLTYFQNEAQLEKSRLLSDRFSAERPKGSFSTLEIQRTEQGDSAMYLCASSKSTGGSYEQYFGPGTRLTVT.

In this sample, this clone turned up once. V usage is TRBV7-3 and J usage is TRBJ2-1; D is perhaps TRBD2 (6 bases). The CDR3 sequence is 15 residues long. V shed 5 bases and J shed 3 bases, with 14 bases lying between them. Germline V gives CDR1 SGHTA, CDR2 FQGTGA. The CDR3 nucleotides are TGTGCCAGCAGCGAGCAAAGCGGGTTCTACAATGAGCAGTTCTTC. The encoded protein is CASSEQSGFYNEQFF.

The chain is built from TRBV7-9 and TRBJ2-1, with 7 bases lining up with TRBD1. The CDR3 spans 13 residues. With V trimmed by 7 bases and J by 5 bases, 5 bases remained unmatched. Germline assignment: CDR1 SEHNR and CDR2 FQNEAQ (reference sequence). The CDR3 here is CASTVDRDNEQFF. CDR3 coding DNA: TGTGCCAGCACCGTTGACAGGGACAATGAGCAGTTCTTC.

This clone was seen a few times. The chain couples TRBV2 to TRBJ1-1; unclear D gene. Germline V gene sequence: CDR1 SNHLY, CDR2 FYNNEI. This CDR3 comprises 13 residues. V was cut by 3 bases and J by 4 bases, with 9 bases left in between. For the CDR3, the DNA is TGTGCCAGCAGTGACTTGGAGGTCACTGAAGCTTTCTTT. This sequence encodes CASSDLEVTEAFF.

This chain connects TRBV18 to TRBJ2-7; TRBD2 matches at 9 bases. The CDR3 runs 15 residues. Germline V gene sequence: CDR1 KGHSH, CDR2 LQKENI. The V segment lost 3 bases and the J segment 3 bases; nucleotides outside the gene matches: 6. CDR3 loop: CASSPGSGGIYEQYF. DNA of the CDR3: TGTGCCAGCTCACCTGGTAGCGGGGGAATCTACGAGCAGTACTTC.

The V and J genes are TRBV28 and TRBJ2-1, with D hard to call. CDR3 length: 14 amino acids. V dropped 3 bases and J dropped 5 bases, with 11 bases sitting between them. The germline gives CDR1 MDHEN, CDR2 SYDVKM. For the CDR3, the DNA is TGTGCCAGCAGTTTTCAGCGCTGGAACAATGAGCAGTTCTTC. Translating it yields CASSFQRWNNEQFF.

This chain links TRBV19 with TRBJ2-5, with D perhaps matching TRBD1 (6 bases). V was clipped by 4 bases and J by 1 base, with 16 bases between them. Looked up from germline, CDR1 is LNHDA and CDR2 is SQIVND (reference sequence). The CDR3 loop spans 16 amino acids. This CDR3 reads CASSRTVKGLQETQYF. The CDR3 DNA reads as TGTGCCAGTAGTAGGACAGTTAAGGGTCTCCAAGAGACCCAGTACTTC.

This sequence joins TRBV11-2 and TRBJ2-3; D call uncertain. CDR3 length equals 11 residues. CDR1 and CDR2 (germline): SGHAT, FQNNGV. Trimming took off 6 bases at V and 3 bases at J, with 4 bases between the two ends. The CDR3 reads CASRSTDTQYF. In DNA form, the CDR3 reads TGTGCCAGCAGGTCAACAGATACGCAGTATTTT.

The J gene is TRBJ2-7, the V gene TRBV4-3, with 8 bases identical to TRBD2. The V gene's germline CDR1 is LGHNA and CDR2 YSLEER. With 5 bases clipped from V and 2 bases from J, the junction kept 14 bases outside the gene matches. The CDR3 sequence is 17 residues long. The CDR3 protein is CASSFHNSGTRAYEQYF. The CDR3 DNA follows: TGCGCCAGCAGCTTCCACAATAGCGGGACCCGGGCCTACGAGCAGTACTTC.

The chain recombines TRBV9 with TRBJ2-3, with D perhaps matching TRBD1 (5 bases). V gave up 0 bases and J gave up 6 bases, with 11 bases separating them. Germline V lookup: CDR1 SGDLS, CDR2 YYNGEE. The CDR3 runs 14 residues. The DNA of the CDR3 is TGTGCCAGCAGCGTAGAGGGGTACGTCGATACGCAGTATTTT. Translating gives CASSVEGYVDTQYF.

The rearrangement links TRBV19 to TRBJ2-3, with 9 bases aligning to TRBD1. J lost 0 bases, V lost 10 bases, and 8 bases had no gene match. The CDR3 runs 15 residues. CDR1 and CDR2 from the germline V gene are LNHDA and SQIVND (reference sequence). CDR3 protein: CATTNDRGSTDTQYF. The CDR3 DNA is TGTGCCACCACCAATGACAGGGGGAGCACAGATACGCAGTATTTT. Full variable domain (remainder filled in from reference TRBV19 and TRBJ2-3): DGGITQSPKYLFRKEGQNVTLSCEQNLNHDAMYWYRQDPGQGLRLIYYSQIVNDFQKGDIAEGYSVSREKKESFPLTVTSAQKNPTAFYLCATTNDRGSTDTQYFGPGTRLTVL.

CDR3 nucleotide sequence: TGTGCCAGCAGGGACCAGGGGACCGGGGAGCTGTTTTTT. Its translation is CASRDQGTGELFF. This chain links TRBV11-2 with TRBJ2-2; maybe TRBD1 (6 bases). The CDR3 is 13 residues long. Trimming left V 6 bases short and J 5 bases short, with 10 bases between. Germline assignment: CDR1 SGHAT and CDR2 FQNNGV.

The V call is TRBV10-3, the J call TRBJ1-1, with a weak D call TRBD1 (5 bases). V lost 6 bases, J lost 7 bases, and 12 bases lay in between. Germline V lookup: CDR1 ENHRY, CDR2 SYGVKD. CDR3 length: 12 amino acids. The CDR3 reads CAISPDRFEAFF. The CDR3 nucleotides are TGTGCCATCAGCCCTGACAGATTTGAAGCTTTCTTT.

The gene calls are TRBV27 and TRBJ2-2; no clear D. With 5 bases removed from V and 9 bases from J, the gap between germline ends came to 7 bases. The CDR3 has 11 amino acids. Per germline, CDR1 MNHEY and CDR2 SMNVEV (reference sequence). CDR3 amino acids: CASSAQRELFF. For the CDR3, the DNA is TGTGCCAGCAGTGCCCAGAGGGAGCTGTTTTTT.

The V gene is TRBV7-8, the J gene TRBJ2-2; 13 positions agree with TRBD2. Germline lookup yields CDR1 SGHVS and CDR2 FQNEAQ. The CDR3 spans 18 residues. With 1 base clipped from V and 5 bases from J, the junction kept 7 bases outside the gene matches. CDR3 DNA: TGTGCCAGCAGCTTAGGCGTACTAGCGGGGGGGAATACCGGGGAGCTGTTTTTT. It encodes CASSLGVLAGGNTGELFF.

The CDR3 region is CASSPTRAQETQYF. The CDR3 coding sequence is TGTGCCAGCAGCCCGACTCGTGCTCAAGAGACCCAGTACTTC. The V call is TRBV7-2, the J call TRBJ2-5, with D hard to call. V was trimmed by 5 bases and J by 2 bases, leaving 12 bases between them. Germline V CDR1 and CDR2: SGHTA, FQGNSA. The CDR3 is 14 amino acids.

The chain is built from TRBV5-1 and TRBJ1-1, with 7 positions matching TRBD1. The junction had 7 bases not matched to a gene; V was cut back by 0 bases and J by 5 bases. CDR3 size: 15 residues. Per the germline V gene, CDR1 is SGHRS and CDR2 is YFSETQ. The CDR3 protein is CASSLAVSGGTEAFF. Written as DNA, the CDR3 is TGCGCCAGCAGCTTGGCGGTGTCAGGGGGAACTGAAGCTTTCTTT.

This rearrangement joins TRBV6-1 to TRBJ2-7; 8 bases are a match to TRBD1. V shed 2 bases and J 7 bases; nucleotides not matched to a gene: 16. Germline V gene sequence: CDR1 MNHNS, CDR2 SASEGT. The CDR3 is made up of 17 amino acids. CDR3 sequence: CASSEFLFGQGASEQYF. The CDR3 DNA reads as TGTGCCAGCAGTGAATTCTTGTTCGGGCAGGGGGCTAGTGAGCAGTACTTC.